This TCR beta chain derives from a study of cytomegalovirus exposure and HLA in healthy donors. Comment on this clone: Antigen specificity is unknown.

Germline V gene data show CDR1 as SGHNT and CDR2 as YENEEA. Trimming took off 2 bases at V and 6 bases at J, with 10 bases between the two ends. The CDR3 totals 13 residues. Whole-study results and caveats: The authors confirmed in vitro that a few CMV-associated chains were specific for CMV antigens.

Libraries were prepared by immunoSEQ multiplex PCR; TCRdb keeps only in-frame clonotypes and omits some of them. The profile shows some 50,000 clones, approximately 95% of them singletons. The sequencing input was PBMCs. The receptor comes from a woman in her late teens or twenties in good health and CMV-seropositive. The chain combines TRBV11-3 with TRBJ1-1, with D unresolved. In nucleotides, the CDR3 is TGTGCCAGCAGCTTAATTATCGGTGCTGAAGCTTTCTTT. Translated, it gives CASSLIIGAEAFF.